This T cell receptor beta chain originates from a study of T cell responses to AZD1222 COVID-19 vaccine. Overall study findings and caveats: Rises in breadth and depth of Spike-specific TCRs came after two AZD1222 doses. Spike was spanned by vaccine-associated CD4 TCRs, which were dominant at 160-218 and 743-854.

The V end lost 0 bases, the J end lost 4 bases, and 6 bases lay between the germline ends. This CDR3 is built from 13 residues. CDR1 and CDR2 from the germline V gene are SGHDN and FVKESK. Data came from immunoSEQ multiplex PCR; TCRdb stores just in-frame clones and leaves some out. The sample contains 120,000 or so clones, roughly 82% of which appear only once. As to this clone: Its antigen remains unknown.

This clonotype was obtained from an adult who received the AZD1222 COVID-19 vaccine. Sequenced here: peripheral blood, sampled 28 days after the second AZD1222 dose. The J gene is TRBJ1-1, the V gene TRBV14, with D unclear. The CDR3 DNA follows: TGTGCCAGCAGCCAAGAGAGCCGCACTGAAGCTTTCTTT. This codes for CASSQESRTEAFF. The full variable domain, with the rest looked up from reference TRBV14 and TRBJ1-1, is EAGVTQFPSHSVIEKGQTVTLRCDPISGHDNLYWYRRVMGKEIKFLLHFVKESKQDESGMPNNRFLAERTGGTYSTLKVQPAELEDSGVYFCASSQESRTEAFFGQGTRLTVV.